Below, 28 T cell receptor beta chains from the same sample are listed, as sequenced in a study of graft-versus-host responses after intestinal transplantation. The protocol was immunoSEQ multiplex PCR, while the TCRdb copy is restricted to in-frame clones and leaves out a portion. The sample lists more than 65,000 clones, about 89% occurring once. Their cognate antigens are unknown. This sample comprised unstimulated CD4+ T cells sorted from spleen or lymph node cells, obtained before intestinal transplant. The receptors shown here come from a human donor who received an intestinal transplant.

The gene calls are TRBV15 and TRBJ1-4, with a possible D match to TRBD1 (6 bases). With 6 bases removed from V and 7 bases from J, the gap between germline ends came to 15 bases. CDR1 is LNHNV and CDR2 is YYDKDF in the germline V gene (reference sequence). The length of the CDR3 is 14 residues. Here the CDR3 reads CATSHNRVTEKLFF. In DNA, the CDR3 is TGTGCCACCAGTCACAACAGGGTTACTGAAAAACTGTTTTTT.

V gene TRBV30 combines with J gene TRBJ2-5; no clear D. The germline V gene encodes CDR1 GTSNPN and CDR2 SVGIG (reference sequence). V lost 5 bases and J lost 1, with 14 bases in between. This CDR3 contains 14 residues. CDR3 nucleotides: TGTGCCTGGCTTCGAACTGGTCTCCAAGAGACCCAGTACTTC. This encodes CAWLRTGLQETQYF.

This clone has only one observation. The chain uses TRBV29-1 and TRBJ2-2; tentative D call: TRBD2 (5 bases). Deletions cut 8 bases from V and 2 bases from J, with 12 bases between. The CDR3 runs 13 residues. CDR1 and CDR2 from the germline V gene are SQVTM and ANQGSEA. CDR3 sequence (DNA): TGCAGCTCCACGGACTCTAACACCGGGGAGCTGTTTTTT. Residues: CSSTDSNTGELFF.

This chain joins TRBV4-1 and TRBJ1-2; TRBD1 might be the D (6 bases). Germline CDR1 and CDR2: MGHRA and YSYEKL. V lost 1 base, J lost 6 bases, and 9 bases lay in between. This CDR3 region has 13 residues. The CDR3 region has the DNA TGCGCCAGCAGCCAAGGGGGGGGCCATGGCTACACCTTC. Translated, it gives CASSQGGGHGYTF.

This clone has a single count. The V call is TRBV27, the J call TRBJ2-1; D is unresolved. Germline loops: CDR1 MNHEY, CDR2 SMNVEV (reference sequence). V was cut by 1 base and J by 0 bases, with 16 bases left in between. This CDR3 is built from 18 residues. The CDR3 region has the DNA TGTGCCAGCAGTTTATATCCCCCCGGAGAGAGCTCCTACAATGAGCAGTTCTTC. Translated: CASSLYPPGESSYNEQFF.

This clone was observed a single time. The chain recombines TRBV28 with TRBJ2-2; the D gene is possibly TRBD1 (8 bases). The V gene's germline CDR1 is MDHEN and CDR2 SYDVKM. Trimming took off 7 bases at V and 7 bases at J, with 28 bases between the two ends. This CDR3 is 18 amino acids long. The CDR3 loop reads CASTSSYRGGALIGELFF. The CDR3 region has the DNA TGTGCCAGCACCTCCAGCTACAGGGGGGGGGCCTTAATCGGGGAGCTGTTTTTT.

The chain uses TRBV19 and TRBJ1-2, with D tentatively TRBD1 (6 bases). In germline, CDR1 is LNHDA, CDR2 SQIVND (reference sequence). This CDR3 contains 15 residues. With 3 bases removed from V and 4 bases from J, the gap between germline ends came to 15 bases. In nucleotides, the CDR3 is TGTGCCAGTAGTATCGGAGGGGGGGCGCGCTATGGCTACACCTTC. Translated, it gives CASSIGGGARYGYTF.

The chain links TRBV7-8 to TRBJ2-7; 8 bases map to TRBD1. The CDR3 contains 14 residues. The J segment lost 3 bases and the V segment lost 4 bases, leaving 5 bases of the junction unmatched. CDR1 SGHVS and CDR2 FQNEAQ come from the germline V gene. The CDR3 loop is CASSSDRESYEQYF. CDR3 nucleotide sequence: TGTGCCAGCAGCTCGGACAGGGAAAGCTACGAGCAGTACTTC.

The chain uses TRBV9 and TRBJ2-7; 10 bases are shared with TRBD2. The germline V gene encodes CDR1 SGDLS and CDR2 YYNGEE. CDR3 length equals 18 residues. The J segment lost 3 bases and the V segment lost 4 bases, leaving 16 bases of the junction unmatched. CDR3 in amino acids: CASSTSQRGGVKVYEQYF. CDR3 DNA: TGTGCCAGCAGCACCTCCCAGCGGGGGGGGGTTAAGGTCTACGAGCAGTACTTC.

The rearrangement uses TRBV28 and TRBJ1-1; 7 bases fit TRBD1. The CDR3 is made up of 15 amino acids. CDR1 is MDHEN and CDR2 is SYDVKM in the germline V gene. V trimming: 4 bases; J trimming: 4 bases; junction bases outside the gene matches: 9. The DNA of the CDR3 is TGTGCCAGCAGTTCCCCAGGGGGAGTCGTCACTGAAGCTTTCTTT. Translation: CASSSPGGVVTEAFF.

CDR3 DNA: TGTGCCAGCTCACCACTTGAGGTCGGATTCCCAGCTAACTATGGCTACACCTTC. This encodes CASSPLEVGFPANYGYTF. This rearrangement joins TRBV18 to TRBJ1-2; unclear D gene. Between the trimmed V and J ends, which lost 1 base and 0 bases, there was a span of 18 bases. CDR1 KGHSH and CDR2 LQKENI come from the germline V gene. CDR3 length equals 18 residues.

The J gene is TRBJ2-7, the V gene TRBV7-9; 7 bases line up with TRBD1. The CDR3 covers 16 residues. The germline gives CDR1 SEHNR, CDR2 FQNEAQ (reference sequence). V dropped 0 bases and J dropped 3; count of bases not matched to a gene: 8. The CDR3 spells CASSLAAGTDDYEQYF. CDR3 nucleotide sequence: TGTGCCAGCAGCTTAGCGGCAGGGACAGATGACTACGAGCAGTACTTC.

The gene calls are TRBV5-1 and TRBJ1-3, with D tentatively TRBD1 (5 bases). Trimming cost V 0 bases and J 3 bases, with 7 bases left between them. CDR1 is SGHRS and CDR2 is YFSETQ in the germline V gene. CDR3 size: 14 residues. The CDR3 DNA reads as TGCGCCAGCAGCTTGGAGGGGAATGGAAACACCATATATTTT. It yields the protein CASSLEGNGNTIYF.

The J gene is TRBJ2-5, the V gene TRBV6-5; unclear D gene. Trimming shortened V by 4 bases and J by 4 bases, and 4 bases separated the two germline ends. The CDR3 extends over 11 amino acids. CDR1 MNHEY and CDR2 SVGAGI come from the germline V gene. CDR3 nucleotide sequence: TGTGCCAGCAGTTCCGGAGAGACCCAGTACTTC. The encoded protein is CASSSGETQYF.

The rearrangement uses TRBV15 and TRBJ2-3; 7 bases match TRBD2. V shed 1 base, J shed 1 base, and the junction held 8 bases outside the gene matches. Per the germline V gene, CDR1 is LNHNV and CDR2 is YYDKDF (reference sequence). There are 17 residues in the CDR3. Here the CDR3 reads CATSRGAFRGGTDTQYF. CDR3 in DNA: TGTGCCACCAGCAGAGGTGCTTTCCGGGGGGGCACAGATACGCAGTATTTT.

J is TRBJ1-2 and V is TRBV5-4; D call uncertain. The CDR3 is 12 residues long. Deletions cut 3 bases from V and 12 bases from J, with 15 bases between. The germline gives CDR1 SGHNT, CDR2 YYREEE (reference sequence). The CDR3 loop is CASSSTRGLNTF. The CDR3 DNA sequence: TGTGCCAGCAGCTCCACTCGGGGTTTGAACACCTTC.

V gene TRBV5-1 combines with J gene TRBJ1-2; a weak D match, TRBD1 (6 bases). The V end was cut by 8 bases, the J end by 8 bases, with 19 bases between. CDR3 length equals 13 residues. Germline V gene lookup returns CDR1 SGHRS and CDR2 YFSETQ. The CDR3 loop is CASRQAPRGGYTF. The DNA of the CDR3 is TGCGCCAGTCGGCAGGCCCCAAGGGGGGGCTACACCTTC. Full variable domain (remainder filled in from reference TRBV5-1 and TRBJ1-2): KAGVTQTPRYLIKTRGQQVTLSCSPISGHRSVSWYQQTPGQGLQFLFEYFSETQRNKGNFPGRFSGRQFSNSRSEMNVSTLELGDSALYLCASRQAPRGGYTFGSGTRLTVV.

This clone was detected only once. V and J are TRBV4-1 and TRBJ2-2; D gene unclear. V was shortened by 1 base and J by 4 bases, with 16 bases between the two germline ends. The CDR3 runs 17 residues. Germline V gives CDR1 MGHRA, CDR2 YSYEKL. CDR3 nucleotides: TGCGCCAGCAGCCAAGCCAAGATGAGGCTGACCACCGGGGAGCTGTTTTTT. Its translation: CASSQAKMRLTTGELFF.

The chain couples TRBV2 to TRBJ2-1; 10 bases map to TRBD2. Germline values: CDR1 SNHLY, CDR2 FYNNEI. V was clipped by 4 bases and J by 12 bases; unmatched bases: 3. This CDR3 spans 12 amino acids. CDR3: CASSGSGRGQFF. The CDR3 DNA reads TGTGCCAGCAGTGGGAGCGGGAGGGGGCAGTTCTTC.

CDR3 region: CASRLTGPTGELFF. CDR3 DNA sequence: TGTGCCAGTAGATTGACAGGGCCAACCGGGGAGCTGTTTTTT. The genes are TRBV19 and TRBJ2-2, with 7 nucleotides matching TRBD1. This CDR3 has 14 amino acids. Germline CDR1 LNHDA, CDR2 SQIVND (reference sequence). Trimming removed 6 bases from V and 5 bases from J; junction bases left unmatched: 6.

V and J are TRBV7-8 and TRBJ1-2; the D gene is possibly TRBD1 (5 bases). The V and J ends lost 1 base and 8 bases respectively, with 14 bases between them. CDR3 length: 14 residues. CDR1 SGHVS and CDR2 FQNEAQ come from the germline V gene. The CDR3 DNA sequence: TGTGCCAGCAGCTTAGAACAGGCCGCGGAAGGCTACACCTTC. Protein: CASSLEQAAEGYTF. The entire variable domain, with the rest obtained from reference TRBV7-8 and TRBJ1-2, is as follows: GAGVSQSPRYKVAKRGQDVALRCDPISGHVSLFWYQQALGQGPEFLTYFQNEAQLDKSGLPSDRFFAERPEGSVSTLKIQRTQQEDSAVYLCASSLEQAAEGYTFGSGTRLTVV.

This chain uses TRBV5-4 with TRBJ2-1, with D maybe TRBD1 (5 bases). CDR1 and CDR2 from the germline V gene are SGHNT and YYREEE (reference sequence). There are 11 residues in the CDR3. The V end was cut by 3 bases, the J end by 10 bases, with 8 bases between. The DNA for the CDR3 is TGTGCCAGCAGCTCCGACAGCGAGCAGTTCTTC. It yields the protein CASSSDSEQFF.

The chain combines TRBV6-5 with TRBJ1-2, with a weak D call TRBD1 (5 bases). The CDR3 contains 15 residues. The germline gives CDR1 MNHEY, CDR2 SVGAGI. V shed 6 bases and J shed 2 bases, with 16 bases lying between them. The chain's CDR3 is CASSPEAGFNYGYTF. The CDR3 DNA sequence: TGTGCCAGCAGCCCCGAGGCAGGGTTCAACTATGGCTACACCTTC.

The V call is TRBV5-1, the J call TRBJ1-4; TRBD1 matches 9 bases. The J segment lost 8 bases and the V segment lost 0 bases, leaving 5 bases of the junction unmatched. CDR1 is SGHRS, CDR2 YFSETQ, per germline. CDR3 length: 15 residues. CDR3 coding DNA: TGCGCCAGCAGCTTGGGGGGGACAGGGAAGGAAAAACTGTTTTTT. Translating it yields CASSLGGTGKEKLFF.

This chain connects TRBV10-2 to TRBJ2-3; possible D gene TRBD1, 5 bases. The CDR3 contains 17 residues. Germline-derived CDR1 and CDR2 are WSHSY and SAAADI. V was clipped by 4 bases and J by 0 bases, with 17 bases between them. The CDR3 bases are TGCGCCAGCAGTGGTGCCGACAGCCATCCTAGCACAGATACGCAGTATTTT. Protein product: CASSGADSHPSTDTQYF.

This clone was counted once. The rearrangement uses TRBV4-1 and TRBJ1-1; D possibly corresponds to TRBD1 (6 bases). Germline CDR1 MGHRA, CDR2 YSYEKL. With 3 bases removed from V and 4 bases from J, the gap between germline ends came to 12 bases. The CDR3 runs to 14 residues. The CDR3 sequence: CASSHPDRPTEAFF. CDR3 in DNA: TGCGCCAGCAGCCACCCCGACAGGCCCACTGAAGCTTTCTTT.

The CDR3 spells CATSRDMGLAGPNTGELFF. CDR3 coding DNA: TGTGCCACCAGCAGAGATATGGGACTAGCGGGCCCGAACACCGGGGAGCTGTTTTTT. J is TRBJ2-2 and V is TRBV15, with 12 bases that match TRBD2. CDR3 size: 19 residues. Losses at the gene ends were 0 bases for V and 0 bases for J; bases not matched to a gene: 5. The germline V gene has CDR1 LNHNV and CDR2 YYDKDF (reference sequence).

The CDR3 reads CASSEAPSDYSGNTIYF. The CDR3 DNA reads TGTGCCAGCAGTGAAGCGCCCAGTGACTATTCTGGAAACACCATATATTTT. The chain has TRBV6-4 and TRBJ1-3; D is unresolved. Per germline, CDR1 MRHNA and CDR2 SNTAGT. The CDR3 covers 17 residues. Deletions cut 3 bases from V and 1 base from J, with 16 bases between.